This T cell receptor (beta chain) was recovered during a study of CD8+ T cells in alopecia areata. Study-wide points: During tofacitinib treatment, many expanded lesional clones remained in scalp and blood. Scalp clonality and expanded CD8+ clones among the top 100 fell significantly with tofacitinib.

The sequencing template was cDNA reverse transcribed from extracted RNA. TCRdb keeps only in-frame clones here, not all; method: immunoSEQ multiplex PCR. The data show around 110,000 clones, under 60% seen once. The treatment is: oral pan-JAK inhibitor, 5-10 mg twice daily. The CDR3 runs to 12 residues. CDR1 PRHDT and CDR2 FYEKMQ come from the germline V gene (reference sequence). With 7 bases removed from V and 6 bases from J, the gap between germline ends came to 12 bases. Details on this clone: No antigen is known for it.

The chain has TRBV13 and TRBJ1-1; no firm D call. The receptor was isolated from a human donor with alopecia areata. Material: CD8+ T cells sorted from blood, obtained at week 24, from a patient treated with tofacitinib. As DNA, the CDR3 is TGTGCCAGCACCGAGTCCGGGTCTGAAGCTTTCTTT. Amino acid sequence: CASTESGSEAFF.